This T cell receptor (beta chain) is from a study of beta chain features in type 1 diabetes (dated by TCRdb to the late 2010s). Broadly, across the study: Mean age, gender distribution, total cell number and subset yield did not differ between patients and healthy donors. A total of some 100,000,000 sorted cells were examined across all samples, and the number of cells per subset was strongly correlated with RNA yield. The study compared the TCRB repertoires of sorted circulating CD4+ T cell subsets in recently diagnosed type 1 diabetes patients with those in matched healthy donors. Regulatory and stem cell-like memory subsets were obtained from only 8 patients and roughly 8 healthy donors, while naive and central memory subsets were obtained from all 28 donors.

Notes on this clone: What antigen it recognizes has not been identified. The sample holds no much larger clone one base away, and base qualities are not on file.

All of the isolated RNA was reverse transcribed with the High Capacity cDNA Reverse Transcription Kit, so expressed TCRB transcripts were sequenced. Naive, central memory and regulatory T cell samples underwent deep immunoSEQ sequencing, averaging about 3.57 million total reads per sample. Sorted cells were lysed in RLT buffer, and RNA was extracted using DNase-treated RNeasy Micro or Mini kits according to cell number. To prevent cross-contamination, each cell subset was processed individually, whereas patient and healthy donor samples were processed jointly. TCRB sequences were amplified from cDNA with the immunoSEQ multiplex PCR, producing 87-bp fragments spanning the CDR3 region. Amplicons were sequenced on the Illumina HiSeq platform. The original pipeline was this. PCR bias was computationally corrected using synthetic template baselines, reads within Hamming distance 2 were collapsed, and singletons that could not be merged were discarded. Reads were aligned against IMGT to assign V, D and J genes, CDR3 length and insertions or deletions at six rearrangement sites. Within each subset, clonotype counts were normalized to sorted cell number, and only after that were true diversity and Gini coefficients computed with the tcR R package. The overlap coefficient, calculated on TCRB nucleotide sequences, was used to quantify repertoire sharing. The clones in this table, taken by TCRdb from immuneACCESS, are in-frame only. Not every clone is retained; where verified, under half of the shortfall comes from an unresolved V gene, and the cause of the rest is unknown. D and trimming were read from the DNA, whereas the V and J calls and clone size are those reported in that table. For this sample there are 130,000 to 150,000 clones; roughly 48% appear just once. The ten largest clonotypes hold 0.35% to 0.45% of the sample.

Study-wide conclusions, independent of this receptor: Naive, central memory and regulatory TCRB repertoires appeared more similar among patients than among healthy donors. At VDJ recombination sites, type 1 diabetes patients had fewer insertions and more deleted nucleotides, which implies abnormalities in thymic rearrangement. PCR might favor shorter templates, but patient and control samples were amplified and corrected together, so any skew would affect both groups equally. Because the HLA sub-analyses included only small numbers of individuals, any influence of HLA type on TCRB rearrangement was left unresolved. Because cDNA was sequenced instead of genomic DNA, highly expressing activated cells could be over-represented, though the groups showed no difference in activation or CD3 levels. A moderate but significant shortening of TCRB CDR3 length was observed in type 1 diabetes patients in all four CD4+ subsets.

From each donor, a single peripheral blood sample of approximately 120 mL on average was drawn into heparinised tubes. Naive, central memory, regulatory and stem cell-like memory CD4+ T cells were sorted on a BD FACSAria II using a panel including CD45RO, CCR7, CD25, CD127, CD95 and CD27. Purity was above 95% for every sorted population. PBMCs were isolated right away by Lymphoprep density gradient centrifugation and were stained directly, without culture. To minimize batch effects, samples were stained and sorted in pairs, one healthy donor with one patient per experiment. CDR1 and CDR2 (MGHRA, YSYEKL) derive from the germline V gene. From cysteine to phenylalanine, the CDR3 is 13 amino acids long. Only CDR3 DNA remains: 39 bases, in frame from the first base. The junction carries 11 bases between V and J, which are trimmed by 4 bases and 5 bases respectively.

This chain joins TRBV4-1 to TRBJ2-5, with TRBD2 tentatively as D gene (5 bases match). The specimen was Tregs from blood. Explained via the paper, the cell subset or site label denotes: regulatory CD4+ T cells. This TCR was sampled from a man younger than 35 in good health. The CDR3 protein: CASSREGFETQYF. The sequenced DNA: TGCGCCAGCAGCCGCGAGGGTTTTGAGACCCAGTACTTC.